These T cell receptor beta chains were read from a single sample in a study of cytomegalovirus exposure and HLA in healthy donors. TCRdb's copy holds only in-frame clones and misses some; the assay was immunoSEQ multiplex PCR. The table has about 260,000 clones, less than 95% seen once; the top ten hold approximately 3%. Source material: PBMCs. The receptors come from a woman aged 25 to 39 in good health and CMV-seronegative. Each CDR3 is given with its conserved first and last residue. D genes are given only for firm matches. The size of a clone is reported for some rows only, either as once, few or many, or as a class for expanded clones.

CDR3nt | CDR3aa | d_gene | v_gene | abundance | j_gene
TGTGCCAGCAGCCAAGAGAAACCTAGCGGCTCCTACGAGCAGTACTTC | CASSQEKPSGSYEQYF | TRBD2 | TRBV4-2 | . | TRBJ2-7
TGTGCCAGCAGCTTAATGGGGCGGGACCAAGAGACCCAGTACTTC | CASSLMGRDQETQYF | . | TRBV7-3 | . | TRBJ2-5
TGTGCCAGCAGCTTATTCACGGGAGTGGGAGAGACCCAGTACTTC | CASSLFTGVGETQYF | . | TRBV7-7 | . | TRBJ2-5
TGTGCCAGCAGCGGGTCCGGGACAGGGGGCCTTGGGGCTAATGAAAAACTGTTTTTT | CASSGSGTGGLGANEKLFF | TRBD1 | TRBV5-6 | . | TRBJ1-4
TGTGCCAGCAGGATGGGGACGCGGCAAGAGACCCAGTACTTC | CASRMGTRQETQYF | . | TRBV6-1 | . | TRBJ2-5
TGTGCCAGCAGTTACTCGTCAGCTTTGTATGAGACCCAGTACTTC | CASSYSSALYETQYF | . | TRBV6-5 | . | TRBJ2-5
TGTGCCAGCAGTTACCCGGCCTACGAGCAGTACTTC | CASSYPAYEQYF | . | TRBV6-6 | . | TRBJ2-7
TGTGCCAGCGCTGGACAGGTAAACACTGAAGCTTTCTTT | CASAGQVNTEAFF | TRBD1 | TRBV6-5 | . | TRBJ1-1
TGTGGCGCCTCCCCTAACCTGGGCGAGCAGTACTTC | CGASPNLGEQYF | . | TRBV2 | few | TRBJ2-7
TGCGCCAGCAAGACAGGGATTGAGACCCAGTACTTC | CASKTGIETQYF | TRBD1 | TRBV10-2 | . | TRBJ2-5
TGCGCCAGCAGCAATGGACTACTAGCGGGAGATTTCTACAATGAGCAGTTCTTC | CASSNGLLAGDFYNEQFF | TRBD2 | TRBV5-1 | . | TRBJ2-1
TGTGCCAGCAGGCCCGTGGAACCAGAAAAAGAGACCCAGTACTTC | CASRPVEPEKETQYF | . | TRBV25-1 | . | TRBJ2-5
TGCAGTGCTAGACTGGCTTCGGGGCAGTTCTTC | CSARLASGQFF | . | TRBV20-1 | . | TRBJ2-1
TGTGCCAGCAGGCAAGACAGGGGGATCTACAATGAGCAGTTCTTC | CASRQDRGIYNEQFF | TRBD1 | TRBV6-5 | . | TRBJ2-1
TGTGCCATCAGTAGCGGACTAGCGGGAGTGGTAGATACGCAGTATTTT | CAISSGLAGVVDTQYF | TRBD2 | TRBV10-3 | once | TRBJ2-3
TGTGCCAGTAGTTCAGAAGGACAGGCGACCTACGAGCAGTACTTC | CASSSEGQATYEQYF | TRBD1 | TRBV19 | . | TRBJ2-7
TGTGCCAGCAGTTCTGCTAGCGGGAGGGCTCTCTACGAGCAGTACTTC | CASSSASGRALYEQYF | TRBD2 | TRBV5-4 | . | TRBJ2-7
TGTGCCAGTTCCTCGGGGGGGAGAAGTCCTGACGAGCAGTACTTC | CASSSGGRSPDEQYF | TRBD2 | TRBV19 | once | TRBJ2-7
TGCGCCAGCAGCGGGGGACTAGCGGGAGTGGAGACCCAGTACTTC | CASSGGLAGVETQYF | TRBD2 | TRBV5-1 | . | TRBJ2-5
TGTGCCAGCAGCGAAGGGTTAGATACGCAGTATTTT | CASSEGLDTQYF | . | TRBV7-3 | . | TRBJ2-3